Below, 5 T cell receptor beta chains from the same sample are listed, as sequenced in a study of blood T cell repertoires in COVID-19. The protocol was immunoSEQ multiplex PCR, while the TCRdb copy is restricted to in-frame clones and leaves out a portion. The sample records about 160,000 clones, just under 85% being singletons. Specimen: peripheral blood. These receptors were collected from a woman aged 80 or over with acute or convalescent COVID-19.

The chain recombines TRBV10-3 with TRBJ2-2; D may be TRBD2 (7 bases). The CDR3 has 14 residues. Germline loops: CDR1 ENHRY, CDR2 SYGVKD. The V end lost 7 bases, the J end lost 3 bases, and 12 bases lay between the germline ends. CDR3 DNA sequence: TGTGCCATCAAGGGGGGGCCGGACACCGGGGAGCTGTTTTTT. Its protein product is CAIKGGPDTGELFF.

The gene calls are TRBV5-5 and TRBJ1-2, with 7 bases aligning to TRBD1. The CDR3 is made up of 14 amino acids. The germline gives CDR1 SGHKS, CDR2 YYEKEE (reference sequence). The V gene end was trimmed by 4 bases and the J gene end by 2 bases; junction bases not matched to a gene: 5. DNA of the CDR3: TGTGCCAGCAGCCTTGACAGGGCCAACTATGGCTACACCTTC. It yields the protein CASSLDRANYGYTF.

The rearrangement links TRBV9 to TRBJ2-5; D is unclear. With 0 bases removed from V and 1 base from J, the gap between germline ends came to 4 bases. Per germline, CDR1 SGDLS and CDR2 YYNGEE. CDR3 length: 13 residues. The CDR3 nucleotides read TGTGCCAGCAGCGTAGACAGCCAAGAGACCCAGTACTTC. This encodes CASSVDSQETQYF. Variable domain in full (rest from reference TRBV9 and TRBJ2-5): DSGVTQTPKHLITATGQRVTLRCSPRSGDLSVYWYQQSLDQGLQFLIQYYNGEERAKGNILERFSAQQFPDLHSELNLSSLELGDSALYFCASSVDSQETQYFGPGTRLLVL.

The table lists this clone with a few counts. At the DNA level, this CDR3 is encoded by other sequences in the same sample as well. This chain connects TRBV10-2 to TRBJ2-7; 9 bases are a match to TRBD1. The trim removed 5 bases at V and 6 bases at J, leaving 2 bases unmatched. Looked up from germline, CDR1 is WSHSY and CDR2 is SAAADI. This CDR3 is 12 amino acids long. CDR3 DNA sequence: TGCGCCAGCAGTTGGGACAGGGTCGAGCAGTACTTC. Residues: CASSWDRVEQYF.

This chain uses TRBV11-2 with TRBJ2-3, with D uncertain. CDR1 is SGHAT, CDR2 FQNNGV, per germline. The CDR3 loop spans 15 amino acids. V was shortened by 5 bases and J by 1 base, with 13 bases between the two germline ends. Written as DNA, the CDR3 is TGTGCCAGCAGCACCCGACCTGGGCGCACAGATACGCAGTATTTT. Its translation: CASSTRPGRTDTQYF.